This T cell receptor (beta chain) derives from a study of PD-L1 blockade in urothelial cancer. Time point reported: peripheral blood 6 weeks after treatment start. CDR1 and CDR2 (germline): MNHEY, SMNVEV (reference sequence). This CDR3 is 17 amino acids long. The junction had 8 bases not matched to a gene; V was cut back by 2 bases and J by 1 base. This clone was detected a few times. The protocol was immunoSEQ multiplex PCR, while the TCRdb copy is restricted to in-frame clones and leaves out a portion. In the table there are around 100,000 clones, around 93% of which are singletons. This chain joins TRBV27 and TRBJ2-4; 7 positions match TRBD2. The TCR was taken from a man in his sixties with urothelial cancer. Sequences were derived from PBMCs, sampled around atezolizumab (anti-PD-L1) treatment. Here the CDR3 DNA reads TGTGCCAGCAGTTTACAGCGGGGTACATCGGCCAAAAACATTCAGTACTTC. It codes for CASSLQRGTSAKNIQYF.